Shown below are 2 T cell receptor beta chains from a single sample sequenced in a study of metastatic and nonmetastatic thyroid tumors. The entire patient cohort was treatment-naive prior to thyroid surgery. TCRdb called clones again from the PCR reads with MiXCR. The sample holds about 38,000 clones, about 26% seen once. Sequenced: blood. The receptors here all came from a male donor with papillary thyroid cancer or a benign thyroid nodule (not recorded which). Some clones in this sample may be carry-over from other donors' samples.

This clone was detected ten times or more. This sequence joins TRBV10-1 and TRBJ2-3; no clear D gene. Germline V lookup: CDR1 WNHNN, CDR2 SYGVQD (reference sequence). Trimming pared 0 bases from V and 0 bases from J, leaving 10 bases between. This CDR3 spans 16 amino acids. This CDR3 reads CASSESRQGSTDTQYF. The CDR3, as DNA: TGCGCCAGCAGTGAGTCGAGACAAGGGAGCACAGATACGCAGTATTTT.

The chain carries TRBV6-2 or TRBV6-3 and TRBJ2-7, with 9 bases matching TRBD2. Germline V lookup: CDR1 MNHEY, CDR2 SVGEGT. CDR3 size: 17 residues. V shed 0 bases, J shed 5 bases, and the junction held 11 bases outside the gene matches. The CDR3 here is CASSYSSIAGEGNEQYF. DNA for the CDR3: TGTGCCAGCAGTTACTCCAGCATAGCGGGAGAGGGGAACGAGCAGTACTTC.